This TCR beta chain is drawn from a study of identifying expanded T cells in peripheral blood. V lost 5 bases, J lost 1 base, and 6 bases stayed unmatched. Germline V gene lookup returns CDR1 GTSNPN and CDR2 SVGIG (reference sequence). This CDR3 contains 14 residues. Some clones are missing from TCRdb's copy, which holds only in-frame ones; the method was immunoSEQ multiplex PCR. Among approximately 120,000 clones listed, approximately 80% were seen once. Sequences were obtained from blood. The V and J genes are TRBV30 and TRBJ2-5, with 8 bases lining up with TRBD2. The TCR sequence derives from a person aged 18 to 75 in good health. The chain's CDR3 is CAWDRAGVQETQYF. CDR3 nucleotides: TGTGCCTGGGACCGAGCGGGGGTCCAAGAGACCCAGTACTTC. The full variable domain, rest sourced from reference TRBV30 and TRBJ2-5, is SQTIHQWPATLVQPVGSPLSLECTVEGTSNPNLYWYRQAAGRGLQLLFYSVGIGQISSEVPQNLSASRPQDRQFILSSKKLLLSDSGFYLCAWDRAGVQETQYFGPGTRLLVL.